The rows below give T cell receptor beta chains drawn from one sample of a study of response to subunit inactivated influenza vaccine. MiXCR, applied by TCRdb to the RT-PCR reads, yields one record per CDR3 protein. The data hold fewer than 550,000 distinct CDR3 sequences, with 25% observed a single time. The sample was CD4+ T cells sorted from PBMCs, taken more than 4 days after vaccination. These receptors all come from a man in his forties or fifties who received an inactivated influenza vaccine. CDR3s leave out the opening cysteine and the closing phenylalanine or tryptophan. Fields, in order: V gene, J gene, CDR3 protein.

TRBV7-2,TRBJ2-3,ASSLGGTSRGTDTQY
TRBV20-1,TRBJ2-1,SAPVAAYNEQF
TRBV7-3,TRBJ1-1,ASSLNINTEAF
TRBV7-2,TRBJ1-4,ASSLSQGATNEKLF
TRBV28,TRBJ1-6,ASRTGVYLSPLH
TRBV11-3,TRBJ2-5,ASSLEYSQETQY
TRBV2,TRBJ2-7,ASSPGGRPL
TRBV12-3/TRBV12-4,TRBJ1-6,ASRPSGQSISPLH
TRBV6-1,TRBJ1-4,ASTNRRAGNEKLF
TRBV18,TRBJ2-6,ASSPQQGRTGANVLT
TRBV28,TRBJ2-3,ATVQYHTDTQY
TRBV20-1,TRBJ2-7,SQGGGRSSYEQY
TRBV7-2,TRBJ2-5,ASSRTSAQETQY
TRBV11-2,TRBJ2-2,ASSLEHYTGELF
TRBV4-2,TRBJ2-5,ASSQGDRGRETQY
TRBV12-3/TRBV12-4,TRBJ2-3,ASSSFGGTDTQY
TRBV7-9,TRBJ2-5,ASSLEGLGRETQY
TRBV7-9,TRBJ2-1,ASSLEQVGEQF
TRBV18,TRBJ2-7,ASSTNGGDEQY
TRBV5-1,TRBJ1-4,ASSSDGRGNEKLF
TRBV20-1,TRBJ2-2,SATPRLALTNTGELF
TRBV7-2,TRBJ2-1,ASSLLAPQHNEQF